The sequence of this T cell receptor beta chain was determined in a study of Ad26.COV2.S vaccination and SARS-CoV-2 variants. On the study more broadly: Participants got Ad26.COV2.S intramuscularly, once or twice 56 days apart. General observations from the study: Breadth, reportedly substantial, characterized the spike-specific CD8+ and CD4+ T cell responses after vaccination. Spike-specific TCR breadth was greater in vaccine than placebo recipients.

This table comes from immunoSEQ multiplex PCR, and its TCRdb copy is limited to in-frame clones, with some not included. The sample comprises about 350,000 clones, roughly 85% of which are singletons, and 3% to 4% rests with the top ten. This clone was recorded once. Its antigen is not known. Germline values: CDR1 MGHRA, CDR2 YSYEKL. With 1 base removed from V and 5 bases from J, the gap between germline ends came to 15 bases. CDR3 length: 15 residues. As to treatment: some 19 received Ad26.COV2.S at low or high dose, single or two shots; 5 received placebo; per-sample allocation not given. The samples date from day 63 after the first vaccine or placebo injection. At a Boston site, the person donating was an adult of 18-55 years.

The TCR was taken from a person aged 18-65 years who received the Ad26.COV2.S COVID-19 vaccine or a placebo. V is TRBV4-1 and J is TRBJ2-7; D is perhaps TRBD1 (6 bases). The starting material was peripheral blood, obtained in a trial of Ad26.COV2.S vaccine versus placebo. CDR3 nucleotides: TGCGCCAGCAGCCAAGCTCGTCAGGGGCTCCACGAGCAGTACTTC. Translating gives CASSQARQGLHEQYF.